This record concerns one TCR beta chain sequence. This clonotype was seen ten or more times. Its antigen has not been determined. Base qualities are missing; no much larger clone stands one base away. Preparation of the library involved PCR. Sequencing used an Illumina HiSeq 2500. TCR libraries were prepared with molecular barcoding, using unique molecular identifiers to normalize TCRbeta repertoire quantification. TCRdb reprocessed the public reads (quality trimming at Q25 with fastp, clone calling with MiXCR) and kept in-frame beta chains. Each entry merges the rows of one CDR3 protein and shows their most common DNA and genes. This sample holds roughly 120,000 distinct CDR3 sequences; approximately 22% were observed only once. About 10% of the sample belongs to the ten largest clones. Sample treatment or condition, as interpreted from the label and publication: allogeneic hematopoietic cell transplantation with graft depleted of TCRalphabeta T cells and CD19 B cells. Transplant recipients were children who received TCRalphabeta/CD19-depleted allogeneic hematopoietic cell grafts.

Deletion took 5 bases off V and 2 bases off J, with a span of 13 bases between the germline ends. As encoded in the germline V gene (reference sequence), CDR1 is DFQATT while CDR2 is SNEGSKA. The cysteine opens and the phenylalanine closes a CDR3 of 14 amino acids. The sequence is cut down to CDR3 DNA, 42 bases in frame from base 1. The data stem from a study of T-cell reconstitution after alpha-beta-depleted transplantation in children (dated by TCRdb to 2016 to 2017). Context from the whole study: The study quantitatively tracked T-cell immune reconstitution after TCRalphabeta/CD19-depleted allogeneic hematopoietic cell transplantation in children using TCR repertoire profiling. What the work shows at the level of the full study, not this receptor alone: Over subsequent months, a decline in hyperexpanded clone frequencies was noted, and after one year, T-cell counts and TCRbeta diversity were mostly ascribed to newly produced T cells. The apparently early recovery of alphabetaT-cell counts about two months after transplant reportedly depended on only several hundred rapidly expanded clones that came from non-depleted graft cells. In some patients, the high TCRbeta diversity seen at day 60 was put down to recipient T cells and intrathymic progenitors that had survived conditioning.

The sequenced sample was PBMCs, mostly from graft donor cells, obtained 180 days after TCRalphabeta/CD19-depleted stem cell transplant. The chain links TRBV20-1 with TRBJ1-3; matching of 6 bases hints at TRBD1 as the D gene. This TCR was recovered from a male patient between 2 and 9 years old who had a stem cell transplant for chronic granulomatous disease, so the T cells may come from the graft donor. The CDR3 protein is CSAGKGGAGNTIYF. The DNA is as follows: TGCAGTGCTGGAAAGGGGGGGGCTGGAAACACCATATATTTT.